The 5 T cell receptor beta chains presented below share a single source sample, sequenced in a study of blood T cell repertoires in COVID-19. Some clones are missing from TCRdb's copy, which holds only in-frame ones; the method was immunoSEQ multiplex PCR. The sample yields some 150,000 clones, roughly 81% seen once. Sequencing was done on a sample of peripheral blood. These receptors all come from a human donor with acute or convalescent COVID-19. The donor label of this sample is uncertain.

This clone was counted between two and nine times. In nucleotides, the CDR3 is TGTGCCAGCAGGGGGGGGGAGTCCTACAATGAGCAGTTCTTC. Translated: CASRGGESYNEQFF. The chain joins TRBV2 to TRBJ2-1; 7 nucleotides match TRBD2. The CDR3 is 14 amino acids. Per the germline V gene, CDR1 is SNHLY and CDR2 is FYNNEI. Trimming removed 6 bases from V and 1 base from J; junction bases left unmatched: 3.

This chain connects TRBV24-1 to TRBJ1-2; D ambiguous. CDR3 size: 12 residues. V was trimmed by 4 bases and J by 6 bases, leaving 8 bases between them. Germline CDR1 and CDR2: KGHDR and SFDVKD. The CDR3 loop reads CATSDSGNGYTF. DNA for the CDR3: TGTGCCACCAGTGACTCAGGCAATGGCTACACCTTC.

The chain links TRBV21-1 to TRBJ2-5; the table's TRBD2 call for D was not verified on the DNA. TRBV21-1 is given as a pseudogene. The CDR3 has 18 amino acids. CDR3 residues: CASSKGKRGGDHQETQYF. CDR3 nucleotides: TGTGCCAGCAGCAAGGGGAAGCGGGGGGGCGATCACCAAGAGACCCAGTACTTC.

The rearrangement joins TRBV6-2 or TRBV6-3 to TRBJ1-2, with D possibly being TRBD1 (6 bases). The length of the CDR3 is 14 residues. The V end was cut by 5 bases, the J end by 2 bases, with 12 bases between. Germline-derived CDR1 and CDR2 are MNHEY and SVGEGT. CDR3 nucleotide sequence: TGTGCCAGCAGTACCGACAGGCTGAACTATGGCTACACCTTC. It is translated as CASSTDRLNYGYTF.

V gene TRBV2 combines with J gene TRBJ1-4, with TRBD1 matching 7 bases. Germline V gene lookup returns CDR1 SNHLY and CDR2 FYNNEI. This CDR3 contains 15 residues. V was pared by 8 bases and J by 4 bases, with 10 bases of the junction left unmatched. CDR3 loop: CASRPQGQSNEKLFF. The DNA for the CDR3 is TGTGCCAGCCGTCCGCAGGGACAGAGTAATGAAAAACTGTTTTTT.